A selection of T cell receptor beta chains follows, all from one sample in a study of T cell responses to AZD1222 COVID-19 vaccine. Here immunoSEQ multiplex PCR was the method, and the copy in TCRdb shows in-frame clones only, minus some. The sample consists of about 75,000 clones, around nine tenths of them appearing once. This specimen consisted of peripheral blood, obtained 28 days after the second AZD1222 dose. These receptors were taken from an adult who received the AZD1222 COVID-19 vaccine. Both conserved end residues are part of each CDR3. Fields, in order: J gene, V gene, CDR3 protein.

TRBJ1-2,TRBV5-1,CASSLGGSTNYGYTF
TRBJ1-1,TRBV5-6,CASSGRLTATEAFF
TRBJ2-2,TRBV6-2/TRBV6-3,CASSPPGKNTGELFF
TRBJ1-2,TRBV14,CASSQDLDYGYTF
TRBJ1-4,TRBV6-6,CASSLGQGEELFF
TRBJ1-5,TRBV7-2,CASSLGARGSLQHF
TRBJ1-2,TRBV5-5,CASSFGGALYGYTF
TRBJ1-1,TRBV30,CAWSVEADQAAFF
TRBJ1-1,TRBV4-2,CASSQEGGADTEAFF
TRBJ1-5,TRBV21-1,CASSNSEWGNQPQHF
TRBJ1-1,TRBV30,CAWAPGRGEAFF
TRBJ2-7,TRBV6-5,CASSYSTVSYEQYF
TRBJ1-6,TRBV4-2,CASSQDRQGRNSPLHF
TRBJ2-3,TRBV11-2,CASRDSGQAPTDTQYF
TRBJ1-2,TRBV30,CAWSQGGPNYGYTF
TRBJ1-1,TRBV19,CASSALASTKEAFF
TRBJ2-2,TRBV30,CAWALRGSTGELFF
TRBJ1-1,TRBV30,CAWKQGAMNTEAFF
TRBJ1-1,TRBV27,CASSLTQYTEAFF
TRBJ2-5,TRBV3-1/TRBV3-2,CASSQVRSQETQYF
TRBJ1-1,TRBV15,CATSRAGGTEAFF
TRBJ1-2,TRBV14,CASSQEIQGYGYTF
TRBJ2-7,TRBV7-3,CASSSGDSNEQYF
TRBJ2-3,TRBV5-1,CASRRGLAADTQYF
TRBJ1-6,TRBV6-5,CASSYPAAYNSPLHF
TRBJ2-5,TRBV7-9,CASSPPGETQYF
TRBJ1-2,TRBV2,CASSEPRDGLYGYTF
TRBJ1-5,TRBV28,CASSLMATGYQPQHF
TRBJ2-6,TRBV6-4,CASSDGPSGANVLTF
TRBJ2-7,TRBV10-2,CASSESNRGRAYEQYF
TRBJ2-3,TRBV6-1,CASSELAGAADTQYF
TRBJ2-2,TRBV30,CAWTPDTGELFF
TRBJ2-7,TRBV7-9,CASSASYEQYF
TRBJ2-5,TRBV11-2,CASRGDAGTQYF
TRBJ2-2,TRBV7-2,CASSIRAGANTGELFF
TRBJ2-1,TRBV12-5,CASGYEVMYSQFF
TRBJ2-7,TRBV7-6,CASSSLEGGLHEQYF
TRBJ1-6,TRBV19,CASSIGTGQNNSPLHF
TRBJ1-5,TRBV27,CATRSERVNQPQHF
TRBJ2-7,TRBV4-1,CASSLAVEAYEQYF
TRBJ1-5,TRBV7-2,CASSLGTGNQPQHF
TRBJ2-2,TRBV9,CASSFGTSGNTGELFF
TRBJ1-5,TRBV5-1,CASSQSAGQGQPQHF
TRBJ1-2,TRBV6-5,CASQPQGTWGYTF
TRBJ2-1,TRBV27,CASSFLRGYYNEQFF
TRBJ2-7,TRBV5-5,CASSFSGLAGLYEQYF
TRBJ1-2,TRBV4-2,CASSSPGIYGYTF
TRBJ1-3,TRBV5-4,CASAEVGSGNTIYF